This T cell receptor beta chain was captured in a study of cytomegalovirus exposure and HLA in healthy donors. Donors sampled were nominally healthy, though unrecorded immune exposures were likely. A note on this clone: Its antigen is currently unknown.

The study ran its PCR with 60 Vbeta and 13 Jbeta primers. Clones were read by immunoSEQ multiplex PCR, and TCRdb kept only the in-frame ones, dropping some. The repertoire holds around 100,000 clones, with around 80% as singletons. Whole-study findings and limits: High specificity and sensitivity for cytomegalovirus status were reported for the classifier. A later analysis reportedly identified an Asian-associated ancestry cluster as carrying fewer N-insertions than the approximately 670-donor mean.

The CDR3 has 15 amino acids. Losses at the gene ends were 4 bases for V and 5 bases for J; bases not matched to a gene: 8. Germline V gene data show CDR1 as SGHRS and CDR2 as YFSETQ. The V and J genes are TRBV5-1 and TRBJ1-4, with TRBD1 matching 7 bases. The specimen sequenced was PBMCs. The source is a male donor in good health and CMV-seropositive. The CDR3 is CASSTRDRQNEKLFF. The CDR3 DNA is TGCGCCAGCAGCACCCGGGACAGACAAAATGAAAAACTGTTTTTT.